Each of the 30 T cell receptor beta chains below was sequenced from the same sample in a study of chemoradiotherapy in HPV16-positive cancers. Generated by immunoSEQ multiplex PCR, the TCRdb table keeps only in-frame clones and is missing some. The sample lists several thousand clones; 75% to 90% were seen once. This material consisted of tumor tissue, taken from a patient who underwent chemoradiotherapy. Receptors originate from a human donor with HPV-associated anogenital cancer.

J is TRBJ2-3 and V is TRBV5-1; D is perhaps TRBD2 (5 bases). Germline lookup yields CDR1 SGHRS and CDR2 YFSETQ. CDR3 length equals 14 residues. V was trimmed by 0 bases and J by 5 bases, leaving 10 bases between them. CDR3: CASSLAQSGDTQYF. The CDR3 coding sequence is TGCGCCAGCAGCTTGGCCCAGAGCGGAGATACGCAGTATTTT.

The V and J genes are TRBV7-2 and TRBJ2-3, with 8 nucleotides matching TRBD2. V was pared by 3 bases and J by 2 bases, with 4 bases of the junction left unmatched. The CDR3 is 15 amino acids. From germline, CDR1 is SGHTA and CDR2 FQGNSA. The CDR3 is CASSFRAGDTDTQYF. In DNA form, the CDR3 reads TGTGCCAGCAGCTTCCGAGCGGGAGACACAGATACGCAGTATTTT.

This chain uses TRBV7-9 with TRBJ2-3, with D possibly being TRBD1 (6 bases). V lost 4 bases and J 3 bases, leaving 20 bases between the germline ends. Germline V gene data show CDR1 as SEHNR and CDR2 as FQNEAQ (reference sequence). The CDR3 extends over 17 amino acids. The CDR3 region has the DNA TGTGCCAGCAGCTCGAACTTGGACAGATCTTTAACAGATACGCAGTATTTT. Its translation is CASSSNLDRSLTDTQYF. Full variable domain (remainder filled in from reference TRBV7-9 and TRBJ2-3): DTGVSQNPRHKITKRGQNVTFRCDPISEHNRLYWYRQTLGQGPEFLTYFQNEAQLEKSRLLSDRFSAERPKGSFSTLEIQRTEQGDSAMYLCASSSNLDRSLTDTQYFGPGTRLTVL.

The chain joins TRBV19 to TRBJ2-7; 7 nucleotides agree with TRBD2. Germline loops: CDR1 LNHDA, CDR2 SQIVND (reference sequence). Germline trimming cut 4 bases from V and 0 bases from J; bases unmatched to any gene: 9. This CDR3 has 16 residues. CDR3 in DNA: TGTGCCAGTAGTAACTGGGCTAGCGGAAGCTCCTACGAGCAGTACTTC. Amino acids: CASSNWASGSSYEQYF.

The rearrangement uses TRBV10-3 and TRBJ2-3; 9 nucleotides line up with TRBD2. CDR1 and CDR2 (germline): ENHRY, SYGVKD. V shed 10 bases and J 3 bases; nucleotides not matched to a gene: 14. This CDR3 has 16 residues. The CDR3 DNA follows: TGTGCCACTCATCCAGCGAGCGGGAGGTCAACAGATACGCAGTATTTT. Protein product: CATHPASGRSTDTQYF.

CDR3 residues: CASSLMGQPQHF. For the CDR3, the DNA is TGTGCCAGCAGCTTAATGGGTCAGCCCCAGCATTTT. This chain links TRBV7-8 with TRBJ1-5; D unresolved. Trimming shortened V by 2 bases and J by 6 bases, and 5 bases separated the two germline ends. Per the germline V gene, CDR1 is SGHVS and CDR2 is FQNEAQ. This CDR3 is built from 12 residues.

The J gene is TRBJ2-2, the V gene TRBV7-3, with 8 positions matching TRBD2. This CDR3 is 13 amino acids long. Germline-derived CDR1 and CDR2 are SGHTA and FQGTGA. The ends lost 6 bases at V and 4 bases at J; junction bases unmatched: 1. The CDR3 DNA reads as TGTGCCAGCAGACTAGCGGCCACCGGGGAGCTGTTTTTT. It specifies CASRLAATGELFF.

The chain uses TRBV7-2 and TRBJ1-1, with TRBD1 as a possible D gene (5 bases). Trimming left V 4 bases short and J 0 bases short, with 6 bases between. Germline V gene lookup returns CDR1 SGHTA and CDR2 FQGNSA. This CDR3 has 13 amino acids. CDR3 in DNA: TGTGCCAGCAGCTCAGGGTTGAACACTGAAGCTTTCTTT. Residues: CASSSGLNTEAFF.

The J gene is TRBJ1-2, the V gene TRBV5-8, with D possibly TRBD1 on 6 matching bases. This CDR3 has 16 amino acids. Germline values: CDR1 SGHTS, CDR2 YDEGEE. Trimming took 0 bases from V and 0 from J, leaving 12 bases between them. For the CDR3, the DNA is TGTGCCAGCAGCTTGGTGCGGGGGGCGCCTAACTATGGCTACACCTTC. Translating gives CASSLVRGAPNYGYTF. The variable domain in full, with the rest retrieved from reference TRBV5-8 and TRBJ1-2, is EAGVTQSPTHLIKTRGQQATLRCSPISGHTSVYWYQQALGLGLQFLLWYDEGEERNRGNFPPRFSGRQFPNYSSELNVNALELEDSALYLCASSLVRGAPNYGYTFGSGTRLTVV.

The chain has TRBV6-5 and TRBJ1-4; a possible D gene is TRBD1 (5 bases). Germline CDR1 and CDR2: MNHEY and SVGAGI. This CDR3 region has 15 residues. V lost 0 bases and J 10 bases, leaving 15 bases between the germline ends. The CDR3, as DNA: TGTGCCAGCAGTTACTCGACGGGGCAGAGGGCAAAACTGTTTTTT. This translates into CASSYSTGQRAKLFF.

The chain uses TRBV4-1 and TRBJ1-2; D is possibly TRBD1 (5 bases). Trimming removed 5 bases from V and 1 base from J, with 14 bases in between. This CDR3 is 15 amino acids long. The germline V gene encodes CDR1 MGHRA and CDR2 YSYEKL. The chain's CDR3 is CASSSRQRFNYGYTF. CDR3 DNA sequence: TGCGCCAGCAGCTCACGACAGCGCTTTAACTATGGCTACACCTTC.

The gene calls are TRBV6-5 and TRBJ1-2; D remains ambiguous. The germline CDR1 and CDR2 sequences are MNHEY and SVGAGI. V shed 5 bases and J shed 2 bases, with 12 bases lying between them. This CDR3 contains 14 residues. CDR3 amino acids: CASSLDGKNYGYTF. The CDR3, as DNA: TGTGCCAGCAGTCTGGACGGGAAGAACTATGGCTACACCTTC.

The V gene is TRBV5-5, the J gene TRBJ1-3; 12 positions match TRBD1. This CDR3 contains 16 residues. Germline CDR1 SGHKS, CDR2 YYEKEE (reference sequence). J gave up 4 bases and V 3 bases, and 5 bases lay outside the gene matches. The DNA for the CDR3 is TGTGCCAGCAGCTGGGGACAGGGGGCGAGGGGAAACACCATATATTTT. Protein: CASSWGQGARGNTIYF. The full variable domain, with the rest looked up from reference TRBV5-5 and TRBJ1-3, is DAGVTQSPTHLIKTRGQQVTLRCSPISGHKSVSWYQQVLGQGPQFIFQYYEKEERGRGNFPDRFSARQFPNYSSELNVNALLLGDSALYLCASSWGQGARGNTIYFGEGSWLTVV.

The CDR3 sequence: CASKREGDRASYEQYF. The CDR3 bases are TGTGCCAGCAAGCGGGAGGGGGACAGGGCTTCCTACGAGCAGTACTTC. This chain links TRBV7-9 with TRBJ2-7; perhaps TRBD2 as D (10 bases). Germline V gene data show CDR1 as SEHNR and CDR2 as FQNEAQ (reference sequence). This CDR3 is 16 amino acids long. V was clipped by 7 bases and J by 1 base, with 20 bases between them.

This clone was counted once. The chain employs TRBV4-3 and TRBJ1-4, with D perhaps matching TRBD1 (6 bases). The V gene lost 0 bases and the J gene lost 1 base, with 9 bases spanning the gap. Germline V gene data show CDR1 as LGHNA and CDR2 as YSLEER. The CDR3 is 16 amino acids. The CDR3 spells CASSQDKGGTNEKLFF. Written as DNA, the CDR3 is TGCGCCAGCAGCCAAGATAAGGGGGGAACTAATGAAAAACTGTTTTTT.

V is TRBV6-5 and J is TRBJ2-1, with 10 bases lining up with TRBD2. V lost 2 bases, J lost 10 bases, and 11 bases stayed unmatched. Germline values: CDR1 MNHEY, CDR2 SVGAGI. The CDR3 contains 16 residues. The CDR3 here is CASSYGLAGDAEEQFF. CDR3 nucleotide sequence: TGTGCCAGCAGTTACGGGCTAGCGGGAGACGCGGAGGAGCAGTTCTTC.

To note about this clone: Compared with germline, one end of the junction differs, possibly owing to a read error. The V gene is TRBV5-4, the J gene TRBJ1-2; 7 bases align to TRBD1. The CDR3 sequence is 17 residues long. CDR1 is SGHNT and CDR2 is YYREEE in the germline V gene (reference sequence). In DNA form, the CDR3 reads TGTGCCAGCAGTTTGGATGGAGGACAGGTCCCCCTCTATGGCTACACCTTC. This translates into CASSLDGGQVPLYGYTF.

V is TRBV4-1 and J is TRBJ2-1; 9 bases agree with TRBD1. CDR1 is MGHRA, CDR2 YSYEKL, per germline. The CDR3 contains 15 residues. The junction had 16 bases not matched to a gene; V was cut back by 5 bases and J by 14 bases. The CDR3, as DNA: TGCGCCAGCAGCGCCCCGGGACAGGGCAAAACCAGGGAGTTCTTC. This translates into CASSAPGQGKTREFF.

This chain links TRBV5-1 with TRBJ1-6; weak D call: TRBD1 (5 bases). The CDR3 spans 14 residues. V lost 0 bases to trimming and J lost 7 bases, with 8 bases between them. Germline CDR1 and CDR2: SGHRS and YFSETQ. The CDR3, as DNA: TGCGCCAGCAGCTTGGGGGGCCAGAATTCACCCCTCCACTTT. This codes for CASSLGGQNSPLHF.

J is TRBJ1-6 and V is TRBV2; no reliable D call. V was clipped by 8 bases and J by 10 bases, with 15 bases between them. This CDR3 contains 13 residues. Germline V gene lookup returns CDR1 SNHLY and CDR2 FYNNEI. CDR3 region: CASWVSPNSPLHF. Written as DNA, the CDR3 is TGTGCCAGCTGGGTCTCCCCAAACTCACCCCTCCACTTT.

V is TRBV2 and J is TRBJ2-5; tentative D call: TRBD2 (5 bases). Germline V gene lookup returns CDR1 SNHLY and CDR2 FYNNEI. The CDR3 loop spans 14 amino acids. The ends were cut back, 8 bases at V and 5 bases at J, with 18 bases in the middle. The CDR3: CASCLTWTAETQYF. In DNA, the CDR3 is TGTGCCAGCTGCCTCACATGGACTGCGGAGACCCAGTACTTC.

This rearrangement joins TRBV5-5 to TRBJ2-5, with D possibly TRBD2 on 6 matching bases. CDR1 and CDR2 from the germline V gene are SGHKS and YYEKEE (reference sequence). The CDR3 is 13 residues long. The germline V and J ends were trimmed by 4 bases and 10 bases, with 17 bases remaining between them. The CDR3 region is CASSPGASVIQYF. CDR3 coding DNA: TGTGCCAGCAGCCCTGGGGCTAGCGTGATCCAGTACTTC.

The rearrangement uses TRBV6-5 and TRBJ2-3; 8 bases align to TRBD1. This CDR3 is 14 amino acids long. The V and J ends lost 6 bases and 6 bases, in that order; junction bases with no gene match: 8. CDR1 and CDR2 (germline): MNHEY, SVGAGI. Here the CDR3 DNA reads TGTGCCAGCAGCCCGGGACAGGCGTGGGATACGCAGTATTTT. The encoded protein is CASSPGQAWDTQYF.

The chain combines TRBV6-5 with TRBJ2-4, with TRBD1 matching over 7 bases. Trimming removed 0 bases from V and 9 bases from J; junction bases left unmatched: 5. This CDR3 contains 14 residues. Looked up from germline, CDR1 is MNHEY and CDR2 is SVGAGI. The CDR3 spells CASSYSGQLSIQYF. CDR3 nucleotides: TGTGCCAGCAGTTACTCGGGACAGCTCAGCATTCAGTACTTC.

The V gene is TRBV5-1, the J gene TRBJ2-7; 7 bases fit TRBD1. The CDR3 has 13 residues. The J segment lost 6 bases and the V segment lost 3 bases, leaving 6 bases of the junction unmatched. CDR1 is SGHRS, CDR2 YFSETQ, per germline. CDR3 residues: CASSWQGVGEQYF. DNA of the CDR3: TGCGCCAGCAGCTGGCAGGGGGTAGGCGAGCAGTACTTC.

This chain joins TRBV9 and TRBJ1-5; D is ambiguous. CDR1 is SGDLS and CDR2 is YYNGEE in the germline V gene. The CDR3 extends over 15 amino acids. Trimming removed 1 base at V and 4 bases at J, with 12 bases between. The CDR3 nucleotides are TGTGCCAGCAGCGTATCCGTAGGGCCGAATCAGCCCCAGCATTTT. The encoded protein is CASSVSVGPNQPQHF.

The rearrangement links TRBV6-1 to TRBJ1-1; no firm D call. V was pared by 5 bases and J by 4 bases, with 11 bases between. Germline CDR1 MNHNS, CDR2 SASEGT. This CDR3 is built from 13 residues. The DNA for the CDR3 is TGTGCCAGCAGTAGGCAAACCCCCACTGAAGCTTTCTTT. Its translation is CASSRQTPTEAFF.

The V gene is TRBV7-2, the J gene TRBJ2-1, with D possibly being TRBD1 (6 bases). The CDR3 totals 12 residues. Trimming shortened V by 6 bases and J by 8 bases, and 11 bases separated the two germline ends. Per the germline V gene, CDR1 is SGHTA and CDR2 is FQGNSA. This CDR3 reads CASSRQVDEQFF. The CDR3 coding sequence is TGTGCCAGCAGTCGACAGGTGGATGAGCAGTTCTTC.

The CDR3 is CASSVGLNTGELFF. Here the CDR3 DNA reads TGTGCCAGCAGCGTAGGGCTTAACACCGGGGAGCTGTTTTTT. The chain links TRBV9 to TRBJ2-2; D gene uncertain. This CDR3 has 14 amino acids. Trimming shortened V by 0 bases and J by 2 bases, and 5 bases separated the two germline ends. Germline CDR1 is SGDLS and CDR2 is YYNGEE.

The chain joins TRBV10-1 to TRBJ1-5; maybe TRBD1 (6 bases). Germline CDR1 WNHNN, CDR2 SYGVQD (reference sequence). Trimming cost V 8 bases and J 5 bases, with 22 bases left between them. The CDR3 spans 16 residues. The CDR3 loop is CASSTHRRGGDQPQHF. CDR3 sequence (DNA): TGCGCCAGCTCAACCCACAGGAGAGGGGGTGATCAGCCCCAGCATTTT.